Following are 23 T cell receptor beta chains from one sample sequenced in a study of identical twins. TCRdb called the 5' RACE reads again in MiXCR, with one record for every CDR3 protein. The sample gives about 240,000 distinct CDR3 sequences, about 10% of which show up once; about 9% is in the top ten. Sample: memory T cells sorted from blood. The receptors come from a man aged 45-65 years in good health.

This clonotype was counted many times. This chain uses TRBV20-1 with TRBJ1-5, with 7 bases identical to TRBD1. The germline V gene has CDR1 DFQATT and CDR2 SNEGSKA (reference sequence). The CDR3 has 15 amino acids. V lost 6 bases, J lost 3 bases, and 11 bases stayed unmatched. CDR3 loop: CSAPQTGKFNQPQHF. CDR3 in DNA: TGCAGTGCCCCTCAGACAGGGAAGTTCAATCAGCCCCAGCATTTT.

The chain carries TRBV4-2 and TRBJ2-5; 9 nucleotides match TRBD2. After removal of 4 bases from V and 5 bases from J, the junction contained 14 bases not matched to a gene. The CDR3 has 17 amino acids. Germline V gene lookup returns CDR1 LGHNA and CDR2 YNFKEQ. CDR3 DNA: TGTGCCAGCAGCCCTACTGGGGCGGGGGGGCGTGGGGAGACCCAGTACTTC. Its protein product is CASSPTGAGGRGETQYF.

Many counts were recorded for this clonotype. Here the CDR3 reads CASSQVNPSYEQYF. As DNA, the CDR3 is TGCGCCAGCAGCCAAGTAAATCCCTCCTACGAGCAGTACTTC. The chain recombines TRBV4-3 with TRBJ2-7; D is undetermined. The ends were cut back, 1 base at V and 0 bases at J, with 7 bases in the middle. CDR1 is LGHNA, CDR2 YSLEER, per germline. The CDR3 sequence is 14 residues long.

In its sample, this clonotype was seen many times. The genes are TRBV29-1 and TRBJ2-7; TRBD1 aligns across 7 bases. CDR3 length: 14 amino acids. V shed 5 bases, J shed 5 bases, and the junction held 12 bases outside the gene matches. CDR1 SQVTM and CDR2 ANQGSEA come from the germline V gene. The CDR3 bases are TGCAGCGTTATAAATAGGGACAGTAGCAACGAGCAGTACTTC. Protein sequence: CSVINRDSSNEQYF.

The chain joins TRBV10-3 to TRBJ2-1, with a possible D match to TRBD1 (5 bases). This CDR3 comprises 15 residues. The V and J ends lost 8 bases and 7 bases respectively, with 21 bases between them. Germline V CDR1 and CDR2: ENHRY, SYGVKD. The CDR3 region has the DNA TGTGCCATCGCCAGGGATATTACCACTTGGAATGAGCAGTTCTTC. Protein sequence: CAIARDITTWNEQFF.

This clonotype was seen a few times. The chain carries TRBV2 and TRBJ2-4, with TRBD1 matching 12 bases. With V trimmed by 6 bases and J by 8 bases, 8 bases remained unmatched. Germline V CDR1 and CDR2: SNHLY, FYNNEI. The length of the CDR3 is 15 residues. The CDR3 sequence is CASRPGTGGRDIQYF. The DNA of the CDR3 is TGTGCCAGCAGACCCGGGACAGGGGGCCGGGACATTCAGTACTTC.

The V call is TRBV28, the J call TRBJ2-4; a weak D match, TRBD1 (6 bases). Germline V gives CDR1 MDHEN, CDR2 SYDVKM. The CDR3 loop spans 15 amino acids. Trimming took 7 bases from V and 4 from J, leaving 17 bases between them. CDR3 nucleotides: TGTGCCAGCACCCCTGTTGGGACACCAAAAAACATTCAGTACTTC. It translates to CASTPVGTPKNIQYF.

This clonotype was seen ten or more times. The chain couples TRBV5-6 to TRBJ2-1; TRBD1 might be the D (5 bases). This CDR3 contains 15 residues. Germline assignment: CDR1 SGHDT and CDR2 YYEEEE. V was clipped by 6 bases and J by 2 bases, with 15 bases between them. The CDR3 loop reads CASTQGPLAYNEQFF. CDR3 DNA: TGTGCCAGCACGCAGGGCCCCCTGGCCTACAATGAGCAGTTCTTC.

V usage is TRBV6-5 and J usage is TRBJ2-5; tentative D call: TRBD2 (7 bases). This CDR3 is 17 amino acids long. The germline CDR1 and CDR2 sequences are MNHEY and SVGAGI. The V end lost 7 bases, the J end lost 4 bases, and 25 bases lay between the germline ends. The CDR3 protein is CASIRGGPRKKGETQYF. CDR3 coding DNA: TGTGCCAGCATTAGGGGGGGCCCAAGAAAAAAGGGAGAGACCCAGTACTTC.

This sequence joins TRBV7-9 and TRBJ2-2; no clear D gene. V was clipped by 3 bases and J by 6 bases, with 5 bases between them. Germline CDR1 reads SEHNR; CDR2 reads FQNEAQ (reference sequence). This CDR3 is built from 12 residues. This CDR3 is CASSFSPGELFF. The CDR3 DNA follows: TGTGCCAGCAGCTTCTCCCCCGGGGAGCTGTTTTTT.

This clonotype has ten or more counts. This chain joins TRBV28 and TRBJ2-5; weak D call: TRBD2 (6 bases). In germline, CDR1 is MDHEN, CDR2 SYDVKM. The CDR3 has 17 amino acids. V shed 0 bases and J shed 3 bases, with 17 bases lying between them. The CDR3 nucleotides are TGTGCCAGCAGTTTATGGCCCCGAGGAGGGACGAAAGAGACCCAGTACTTC. It is translated as CASSLWPRGGTKETQYF.

This clonotype was recorded once. This chain uses TRBV19 with TRBJ2-2; tentatively, D is TRBD2 (5 bases). V was cut by 5 bases and J by 4 bases, with 11 bases left in between. The CDR3 has 14 residues. Per germline, CDR1 LNHDA and CDR2 SQIVND (reference sequence). The CDR3 loop reads CASSYGIGTGELFF. The CDR3 bases are TGTGCCAGTAGTTACGGGATAGGCACCGGGGAGCTGTTTTTT.

This clonotype has a handful of counts. This chain joins TRBV11-1 and TRBJ2-1; TRBD1 matches at 10 bases. CDR3 length: 15 amino acids. Per the germline V gene, CDR1 is SGHAT and CDR2 is FQDESV (reference sequence). J was trimmed by 6 bases and V by 1 base; bases with no gene match: 3. The CDR3 region has the DNA TGTGCCAGCAGCTTAGGGACAGGGGGGAGCAATGAGCAGTTCTTC. Translated: CASSLGTGGSNEQFF.

The V call is TRBV7-9, the J call TRBJ1-4, with TRBD1 matching over 7 bases. The V and J ends lost 4 bases and 0 bases, in that order; junction bases with no gene match: 5. Germline CDR1 is SEHNR and CDR2 is FQNEAQ (reference sequence). CDR3 length equals 16 residues. In nucleotides, the CDR3 is TGTGCCAGCAGCTCAAGGGGGCAAGCAACTAATGAAAAACTGTTTTTT. Protein product: CASSSRGQATNEKLFF.

Only one count was recorded for this clonotype. The V and J genes are TRBV24-1 and TRBJ2-1; 9 nucleotides agree with TRBD1. V was clipped by 2 bases and J by 8 bases; unmatched bases: 6. Germline V gene data show CDR1 as KGHDR and CDR2 as SFDVKD. The CDR3 has 15 amino acids. CDR3 coding DNA: TGTGCCACCAGTGATTCACAGGGGGCATTCGATGAGCAGTTCTTC. This encodes CATSDSQGAFDEQFF.

This clonotype has a handful of counts. Just one base apart from a much larger clone, this may be a read error. The V gene is TRBV6-5, the J gene TRBJ1-5, with D perhaps matching TRBD1 (5 bases). The CDR3 contains 13 residues. Germline V CDR1 and CDR2: MNHEY, SVGAGI. This chain's CDR3 is CASNYRGGYPQHF. CDR3 coding DNA: TGTGCCAGCAATTACCGGGGGGGGTATCCCCAGCATTTT.

This clonotype was observed many times. The chain is built from TRBV5-8 and TRBJ2-1; no reliable D call. Germline V gene data show CDR1 as SGHTS and CDR2 as YDEGEE. CDR3 size: 14 residues. V lost 3 bases, J lost 9 bases, and 16 bases lay in between. The DNA for the CDR3 is TGTGCCAGCAGCTCACACCTTGGGGTACGTGAGCAGTTCTTC. It translates to CASSSHLGVREQFF.

The chain is built from TRBV28 and TRBJ2-5, with no clear D. The V and J ends lost 5 bases and 5 bases respectively, with 18 bases between them. CDR3 size: 15 residues. Germline V CDR1 and CDR2: MDHEN, SYDVKM. CDR3 in DNA: TGTGCCAGCAGTAAGCCTTCTGAGGTAAAGGAGACCCAGTACTTC. Amino acids: CASSKPSEVKETQYF.

V usage is TRBV5-8 and J usage is TRBJ2-4; D uncertain. The V gene's germline CDR1 is SGHTS and CDR2 YDEGEE. CDR3 length equals 13 residues. V shed 0 bases and J shed 2 bases, with 3 bases lying between them. CDR3 amino acids: CASSLGTKNIQYF. CDR3 DNA sequence: TGTGCCAGCAGCTTGGGAACCAAAAACATTCAGTACTTC.

This clonotype appeared many times. The chain is built from TRBV5-1 and TRBJ1-6; D remains unclear. Germline lookup yields CDR1 SGHRS and CDR2 YFSETQ. Trimming left V 3 bases short and J 10 bases short, with 8 bases between. CDR3 size: 12 residues. Written as DNA, the CDR3 is TGCGCCAGCAGCTCTGGCGACTCACCCCTCCACTTT. Amino acids: CASSSGDSPLHF.

There are many counts of this clonotype. The chain has TRBV5-6 and TRBJ1-1; D not resolved. CDR1 and CDR2 (germline): SGHDT, YYEEEE. The V gene lost 3 bases and the J gene lost 6 bases, with 15 bases spanning the gap. The CDR3 is 14 amino acids. The CDR3 is CASSYRFPGSEAFF. The DNA for the CDR3 is TGTGCCAGCAGCTATAGGTTCCCGGGGTCTGAAGCTTTCTTT.

This clonotype was seen many times. This sequence joins TRBV6-6 and TRBJ2-7, with 8 bases that match TRBD1. The germline gives CDR1 MNHNY, CDR2 SVGAGI (reference sequence). V was clipped by 6 bases and J by 5 bases; unmatched bases: 6. CDR3 size: 13 residues. The DNA of the CDR3 is TGTGCCAGCAGGCGTCCGGGACAGGACGAGCAGTACTTC. It codes for CASRRPGQDEQYF.

The genes are TRBV20-1 and TRBJ2-3, with TRBD2 matching 10 bases. The CDR3 runs to 15 residues. Germline trimming cut 6 bases from V and 2 bases from J; bases unmatched to any gene: 8. Germline V CDR1 and CDR2: DFQATT, SNEGSKA (reference sequence). The chain's CDR3 is CSATQTSGYTDTQYF. In DNA form, the CDR3 reads TGCAGTGCCACCCAGACTAGCGGGTACACAGATACGCAGTATTTT.